The 16 T cell receptor beta chains in this list originate from one sample, sequenced in a study of beta chain features in type 1 diabetes. The authors reverse transcribed all of the isolated RNA, so sequencing captured expressed TCRB transcripts. TCRdb keeps only in-frame clones here, not all; method: immunoSEQ multiplex PCR. The repertoire includes hundreds of thousands of clones, over 10% of them detected once, and more than 0.015% sits in the top ten. The source material was naive CD4+ T cells from blood. All receptors come from a man aged 18 to 30 in good health.

This clone was seen a handful of times. J is TRBJ2-7 and V is TRBV19; 10 bases align to TRBD1. The CDR3 is 14 residues long. Germline values: CDR1 LNHDA, CDR2 SQIVND (reference sequence). Germline trimming cut 3 bases from V and 3 bases from J; bases unmatched to any gene: 2. The CDR3 DNA follows: TGTGCCAGTAGTATTGGGACAGGGGACTACGAGCAGTACTTC. Its translation is CASSIGTGDYEQYF.

The V gene is TRBV9, the J gene TRBJ1-1, with 9 nucleotides matching TRBD1. Germline CDR1 and CDR2: SGDLS and YYNGEE. CDR3 length: 14 amino acids. V lost 5 bases, J lost 4 bases, and 6 bases stayed unmatched. CDR3 region: CASSSTGGGTEAFF. CDR3 coding DNA: TGTGCCAGCAGTTCAACAGGGGGCGGCACTGAAGCTTTCTTT.

The chain is built from TRBV18 and TRBJ1-1; D is undetermined. The CDR3 runs to 15 residues. The V and J ends lost 2 bases and 1 base respectively, with 11 bases between them. CDR1 is KGHSH, CDR2 LQKENI, per germline. The DNA of the CDR3 is TGTGCCAGCTCACCAAGAGTTCGACAGAACACTGAAGCTTTCTTT. It specifies CASSPRVRQNTEAFF.

The chain is built from TRBV7-9 and TRBJ1-2, with D unclear. The CDR3 totals 8 residues. Germline V gene sequence: CDR1 SEHNR, CDR2 FQNEAQ (reference sequence). CDR3 coding DNA: TGTGTAGTTGAGGGCTACACCTTC. It is translated as CVVEGYTF.

There are a few counts of this clone. J is TRBJ2-5 and V is TRBV20-1; D is uncertain. CDR1 and CDR2 (germline): DFQATT, SNEGSKA (reference sequence). This CDR3 has 11 amino acids. Deletions cut 3 bases from V and 2 bases from J, with 4 bases between. This CDR3 reads CSASEQETQYF. The DNA of the CDR3 is TGCAGTGCTAGCGAGCAAGAGACCCAGTACTTC.

The chain carries TRBV6-5 and TRBJ1-2; possibly TRBD1 for D (5 bases). CDR3 size: 15 residues. V lost 5 bases to trimming and J lost 8 bases, with 21 bases between them. Germline V lookup: CDR1 MNHEY, CDR2 SVGAGI. The DNA for the CDR3 is TGTGCCAGCAGTCTCCTGGAGGGGCGCCCAGGCGGCTACACCTTC. Encoded protein: CASSLLEGRPGGYTF.

This clone was counted a few times. V is TRBV30 and J is TRBJ2-1; no definite D call. V was shortened by 2 bases and J by 9 bases, with 17 bases between the two germline ends. The germline V gene encodes CDR1 GTSNPN and CDR2 SVGIG (reference sequence). This CDR3 comprises 14 residues. The CDR3 coding sequence is TGTGCCTGGAGTCCCAGGTCCTCGATGGGTGAGCAGTTCTTC. Translation gives CAWSPRSSMGEQFF.

This clone was counted only a few times. The rearrangement joins TRBV9 to TRBJ1-1; the D is unclear. Germline V gene sequence: CDR1 SGDLS, CDR2 YYNGEE. This CDR3 contains 16 residues. With 2 bases removed from V and 3 bases from J, the gap between germline ends came to 17 bases. CDR3 DNA: TGTGCCAGCAGCGTGGGCTCCATACCCGGGGACACTGAAGCTTTCTTT. This sequence encodes CASSVGSIPGDTEAFF. Full variable domain (missing parts from reference TRBV9 and TRBJ1-1): DSGVTQTPKHLITATGQRVTLRCSPRSGDLSVYWYQQSLDQGLQFLIQYYNGEERAKGNILERFSAQQFPDLHSELNLSSLELGDSALYFCASSVGSIPGDTEAFFGQGTRLTVV.

This clone occurred a few times. The chain couples TRBV30 to TRBJ2-2; D gene uncertain. This CDR3 comprises 13 residues. In germline, CDR1 is GTSNPN, CDR2 SVGIG (reference sequence). Trimming took 3 bases from V and 1 from J, leaving 6 bases between them. The CDR3 here is CAWSPRNTGELFF. The CDR3 DNA is TGTGCCTGGAGCCCTCGGAACACCGGGGAGCTGTTTTTT.

The chain employs TRBV7-2 and TRBJ2-2; 8 nucleotides line up with TRBD2. Germline loops: CDR1 SGHTA, CDR2 FQGNSA. This CDR3 has 17 amino acids. Germline trimming cut 4 bases from V and 2 bases from J; bases unmatched to any gene: 9. The CDR3 DNA is TGTGCCAGCAGCTCCCCGGCGGGGGGACCTAACACCGGGGAGCTGTTTTTT. Its translation: CASSSPAGGPNTGELFF.

The chain links TRBV7-2 to TRBJ1-1, with 7 bases lining up with TRBD1. Germline V gene sequence: CDR1 SGHTA, CDR2 FQGNSA. The CDR3 loop spans 14 amino acids. The junction had 3 bases not matched to a gene; V was cut back by 5 bases and J by 0 bases. The CDR3 nucleotides are TGTGCCAGCAGCCCGGACAGGTTGAACACTGAAGCTTTCTTT. Translated: CASSPDRLNTEAFF.

The CDR3 sequence is CASSEGRDTQYF. For the CDR3, the DNA is TGTGCCAGCAGTGAAGGCAGGGATACGCAGTATTTT. This chain uses TRBV6-1 with TRBJ2-3; no firm D call. There are 12 residues in the CDR3. Germline assignment: CDR1 MNHNS and CDR2 SASEGT. V was shortened by 1 base and J by 6 bases, with 5 bases between the two germline ends.

This clone has only a few counts. The rearrangement links TRBV29-1 to TRBJ1-2; D is possibly TRBD1 (5 bases). The CDR3 extends over 12 amino acids. V was pared by 3 bases and J by 4 bases, with 9 bases between. The germline CDR1 and CDR2 sequences are SQVTM and ANQGSEA. CDR3 region: CSVDVGLYGYTF. The CDR3 DNA follows: TGCAGCGTTGATGTGGGGCTCTATGGCTACACCTTC. Full variable domain (outside the CDR3, taken from reference TRBV29-1 and TRBJ1-2): SAVISQKPSRDICQRGTSLTIQCQVDSQVTMMFWYRQQPGQSLTLIATANQGSEATYESGFVIDKFPISRPNLTFSTLTVSNMSPEDSSIYLCSVDVGLYGYTFGSGTRLTVV.

This clone occurred a few times. The CDR3 nucleotides read TGTGCCAGCAGACTAGCGGGCGCCGGCACAGATACGCAGTATTTT. Amino acids: CASRLAGAGTDTQYF. The V gene is TRBV7-6, the J gene TRBJ2-3; 9 nucleotides align to TRBD2. V was clipped by 6 bases and J by 1 base; unmatched bases: 5. The CDR3 spans 15 residues. CDR1 and CDR2 (germline): SGHVS, FNYEAQ.

The chain couples TRBV18 to TRBJ1-2, with 9 positions matching TRBD1. Losses at the gene ends were 3 bases for V and 8 bases for J; bases not matched to a gene: 13. The CDR3 is 16 residues long. Looked up from germline, CDR1 is KGHSH and CDR2 is LQKENI. The CDR3 sequence: CASSPTITGTGYGYTF. DNA for the CDR3: TGTGCCAGCTCACCGACAATAACAGGGACAGGGTACGGCTACACCTTC.

The chain couples TRBV30 to TRBJ2-7; perhaps TRBD1 as D (6 bases). The length of the CDR3 is 14 residues. Trimming cost V 2 bases and J 1 base, with 12 bases left between them. In germline, CDR1 is GTSNPN, CDR2 SVGIG (reference sequence). CDR3 nucleotide sequence: TGTGCCTGGAGTCTCGGGACATATTCCTACGAGCAGTACTTC. Its protein is CAWSLGTYSYEQYF. Together with reference TRBV30 and TRBJ2-7, the CDR3 gives the full variable domain: SQTIHQWPATLVQPVGSPLSLECTVEGTSNPNLYWYRQAAGRGLQLLFYSVGIGQISSEVPQNLSASRPQDRQFILSSKKLLLSDSGFYLCAWSLGTYSYEQYFGPGTRLTVT.